The sample holds one count of the clone carrying this T cell receptor beta chain. These data belong to a study of blood T cell repertoires in COVID-19. About the study: COVID-19 samples, acute and convalescent, were from the United States, Italy and Spain. T cells, B-cell-depleted T cells, or PBMCs provided the cDNA or gDNA that served as material.

Clones were read by immunoSEQ multiplex PCR, and TCRdb kept only the in-frame ones, dropping some. The table has fewer than 400,000 clones, around 90% seen once; the top ten hold less than 3.5%. V was trimmed by 0 bases and J by 1 base, leaving 12 bases between them. The CDR3 is made up of 16 amino acids. Germline lookup yields CDR1 LNHDA and CDR2 SQIVND (reference sequence). The receptor comes from a human donor in a cohort sampled during active COVID-19. The V call is TRBV19, the J call TRBJ2-5; D might be TRBD1 (6 bases). Specimen: peripheral blood. In DNA form, the CDR3 reads TGTGCCAGTAGTATAGAGGGAAGGGGGACCCAAGAGACCCAGTACTTC. This sequence encodes CASSIEGRGTQETQYF.